One sample yielded the 15 T cell receptor beta chains listed below, sequenced in a study of blood T cells in healthy people across ages. Alongside a J-beta primer mix, a sample-barcoded 5' primer served in a second PCR lasting about 7 to 12 cycles. MiXCR was run by TCRdb on the 5' RACE reads, yielding one entry per CDR3 protein. The table lists around 750,000 distinct CDR3 sequences, less than 70% of them singletons. The sample taken for sequencing was blood. Receptors originate from a man aged 80 or over in good health.

The chain uses TRBV2 and TRBJ2-3; 11 bases match TRBD2. CDR1 and CDR2 from the germline V gene are SNHLY and FYNNEI. The J segment lost 4 bases and the V segment lost 2 bases, leaving 5 bases of the junction unmatched. The CDR3 runs to 16 residues. CDR3 amino acids: CASSELLAGGADTQYF. CDR3 coding DNA: TGTGCCAGCAGTGAATTGCTAGCGGGAGGAGCAGATACGCAGTATTTT. Full variable domain (missing parts from reference TRBV2 and TRBJ2-3): EPEVTQTPSHQVTQMGQEVILRCVPISNHLYFYWYRQILGQKVEFLVSFYNNEISEKSEIFDDQFSVERPDGSNFTLKIRSTKLEDSAMYFCASSELLAGGADTQYFGPGTRLTVL.

V gene TRBV12-3 or TRBV12-4 combines with J gene TRBJ1-1, with 7 bases identical to TRBD1. The CDR3 has 14 residues. The V segment lost 5 bases and the J segment 3 bases; nucleotides outside the gene matches: 6. The CDR3: CASSPDRVDTEAFF. As DNA, the CDR3 is TGTGCCAGCAGTCCCGACAGGGTGGACACTGAAGCTTTCTTT.

The chain couples TRBV7-9 to TRBJ2-1, with a tentative D call TRBD2 (5 bases). Per germline, CDR1 SEHNR and CDR2 FQNEAQ (reference sequence). V was clipped by 3 bases and J by 8 bases, with 8 bases between them. The CDR3 is 12 residues long. CDR3 coding DNA: TGTGCCAGCAGCTTTACGAGGGATGAGCAGTTCTTC. Translation: CASSFTRDEQFF.

This clonotype has only a few counts. V usage is TRBV10-3 and J usage is TRBJ1-1; D not resolved. V was pared by 6 bases and J by 0 bases, with 14 bases between. This CDR3 comprises 15 residues. Germline assignment: CDR1 ENHRY and CDR2 SYGVKD. CDR3 in DNA: TGTGCCATCAGGTCCACAGCAGCCATGAACACTGAAGCTTTCTTT. Translating it yields CAIRSTAAMNTEAFF.

This clonotype has a single count. The chain recombines TRBV10-3 with TRBJ2-3; 7 nucleotides align to TRBD2. J gave up 14 bases and V 3 bases, and 23 bases lay outside the gene matches. The CDR3 runs to 17 residues. CDR1 is ENHRY and CDR2 is SYGVKD in the germline V gene. The DNA of the CDR3 is TGTGCCATCAGTGATCTTTTCCATGAGCGGGAAGACAGATACGCGTATTTT. Protein product: CAISDLFHEREDRYAYF.

The V and J genes are TRBV29-1 and TRBJ1-1; D possibly corresponds to TRBD1 (5 bases). Germline CDR1 and CDR2: SQVTM and ANQGSEA. Between the trimmed V and J ends, which lost 4 bases and 1 base, there was a span of 16 bases. This CDR3 has 15 amino acids. In DNA form, the CDR3 reads TGCAGCGTTGCTCGGGACTCCCGAAGGAACACTGAAGCTTTCTTT. As protein: CSVARDSRRNTEAFF.

This clonotype came up once. V usage is TRBV20-1 and J usage is TRBJ2-3; TRBD2 matches at 13 bases. Germline values: CDR1 DFQATT, CDR2 SNEGSKA (reference sequence). The CDR3 is made up of 14 amino acids. Trimming cost V 5 bases and J 14 bases; bases outside gene matches: 13. CDR3 in amino acids: CSAAGTSGDRDAYF. The DNA for the CDR3 is TGCAGTGCTGCCGGGACTAGCGGGGACAGAGACGCGTATTTT.

The chain employs TRBV20-1 and TRBJ2-7; tentatively, D is TRBD2 (5 bases). The CDR3 runs to 15 residues. CDR1 DFQATT and CDR2 SNEGSKA come from the germline V gene (reference sequence). V lost 0 bases, J lost 0 bases, and 12 bases lay in between. The CDR3 DNA reads TGCAGTGCTAGAGATCCAGCGGCAAACTCCTACGAGCAGTACTTC. Translated: CSARDPAANSYEQYF.

Comment on this clonotype: The junction departs from the called germline gene at one end, perhaps through a read error. This chain connects TRBV25-1 to TRBJ1-5; 9 bases line up with TRBD1. The CDR3 length is 15 residues. Germline V gene lookup returns CDR1 MGHDK and CDR2 SYGVNS. The chain's CDR3 is CASIEGGQGNGPQHF. CDR3 nucleotides: TGTGCCAGCATTGAAGGGGGACAGGGTAATGGGCCCCAGCATTTT.

The chain joins TRBV27 to TRBJ1-2; a possible D gene is TRBD1 (6 bases). CDR3 length: 15 amino acids. Trimming stripped 2 bases from V and 0 bases from J, with 10 bases between. Germline-derived CDR1 and CDR2 are MNHEY and SMNVEV (reference sequence). The CDR3 sequence: CASSLGQLPNYGYTF. The CDR3, as DNA: TGTGCCAGCAGTTTAGGACAGCTTCCTAACTATGGCTACACCTTC.

This clonotype was counted only a few times. This chain connects TRBV6-5 to TRBJ2-3; D is perhaps TRBD1 or TRBD2 (6 bases each). Deletions cut 0 bases from V and 14 bases from J, with 24 bases between. Germline V gene data show CDR1 as MNHEY and CDR2 as SVGAGI. The CDR3 has 16 amino acids. CDR3 residues: CASSYSKGGGHRYAYF. CDR3 sequence (DNA): TGTGCCAGCAGTTACTCGAAGGGGGGAGGTCACAGATACGCGTATTTT.

This clonotype was observed a few times. V is TRBV20-1 and J is TRBJ2-3; TRBD2 agrees at 9 bases. Trimming at V came to 5 bases and at J to 14 bases, leaving 23 bases not matched to a gene. The CDR3 loop spans 16 amino acids. The germline V gene encodes CDR1 DFQATT and CDR2 SNEGSKA (reference sequence). CDR3 amino acids: CSAADYAGGPHRYAYF. CDR3 nucleotide sequence: TGCAGTGCTGCGGACTATGCGGGAGGGCCCCACAGATACGCGTATTTT.

The J gene is TRBJ2-5, the V gene TRBV27; TRBD2 aligns across 13 bases. The CDR3 sequence is 15 residues long. Per the germline V gene, CDR1 is MNHEY and CDR2 is SMNVEV (reference sequence). With 8 bases clipped from V and 2 bases from J, the junction kept 5 bases outside the gene matches. CDR3: CASRRTSGRQETQYF. CDR3 sequence (DNA): TGTGCCAGCCGAAGGACTAGCGGGAGACAAGAGACCCAGTACTTC.

The chain links TRBV7-6 to TRBJ2-1, with 11 bases lining up with TRBD2. The germline CDR1 and CDR2 sequences are SGHVS and FNYEAQ. The CDR3 totals 18 residues. V was pared by 5 bases and J by 4 bases, with 13 bases of the junction left unmatched. CDR3 loop: CASSVWPGLADRYNEQFF. CDR3 sequence (DNA): TGTGCCAGCAGCGTGTGGCCGGGACTAGCGGACCGATACAATGAGCAGTTCTTC.

The rearrangement uses TRBV27 and TRBJ1-1, with D tentatively TRBD1 (5 bases). From germline, CDR1 is MNHEY and CDR2 SMNVEV (reference sequence). The CDR3 consists of 15 residues. The ends were cut back, 4 bases at V and 5 bases at J, with 17 bases in the middle. The CDR3 bases are TGTGCCAGCAGTTCCACGTGGGACCAGAGGACTGAAGCTTTCTTT. Residues: CASSSTWDQRTEAFF.